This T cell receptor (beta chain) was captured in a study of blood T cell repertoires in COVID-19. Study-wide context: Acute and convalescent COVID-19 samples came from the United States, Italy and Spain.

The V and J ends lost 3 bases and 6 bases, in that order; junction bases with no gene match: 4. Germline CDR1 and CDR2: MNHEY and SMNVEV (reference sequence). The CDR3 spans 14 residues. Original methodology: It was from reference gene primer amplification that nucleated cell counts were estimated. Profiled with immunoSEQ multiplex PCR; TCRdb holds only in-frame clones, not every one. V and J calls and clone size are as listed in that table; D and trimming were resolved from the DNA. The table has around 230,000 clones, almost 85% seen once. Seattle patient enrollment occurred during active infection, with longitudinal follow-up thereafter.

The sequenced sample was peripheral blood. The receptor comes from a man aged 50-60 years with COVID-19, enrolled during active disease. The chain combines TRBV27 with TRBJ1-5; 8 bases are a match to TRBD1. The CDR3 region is CASSFMQGAQPQHF. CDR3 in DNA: TGTGCCAGCAGTTTTATGCAGGGGGCTCAGCCCCAGCATTTT.